This T cell receptor (beta chain) was documented in a study of T-cell memory formation after mild COVID-19. TCRdb processed the 5' RACE reads anew with MiXCR; each CDR3 protein has one entry. The sample comprises 500,000 to 600,000 distinct CDR3 sequences, about a sixth of which are singletons, and around 12% rests with the top ten. This clonotype was seen only a few times. Antigen unknown. From germline, CDR1 is MNHEY and CDR2 SMNVEV (reference sequence). CDR3 length: 15 amino acids. V trimming: 5 bases; J trimming: 5 bases; junction bases outside the gene matches: 11. Study results and limitations: Pre-infection memory carried some responding clones, suggesting that cross-reactive memory joined.

The clonotype originates from an adult woman who had mild COVID-19 (a few samples of this study predate the infection). Cell type and time point are not known. The sample taken for sequencing was PBMCs or a T cell subset sorted from them (not recorded which). The gene calls are TRBV27 and TRBJ1-1; 7 bases are a match to TRBD1. The CDR3 coding sequence is TGTGCCAGCAGTCCCCGGGCCCTCAGGGGGACTGAAGCTTTCTTT. Translation: CASSPRALRGTEAFF.